A selection of T cell receptor beta chains follows, all from one sample in a study of blood T cell repertoires in COVID-19. Only in-frame clones appear in the TCRdb table, and some are missing; sequencing was by immunoSEQ multiplex PCR. The sample includes more than 95,000 clones, about 83% of them seen just once. Material: peripheral blood. The origin of the receptors is a man between 65 and 79 years old with acute or convalescent COVID-19. The CDR3 runs from the conserved cysteine through the conserved F or W. The D gene is left open where the match is weak. Clone size is not always given. Where it is, it says once, few, many or a class for expanded clones.

j_gene	v_gene	abundance	d_gene	CDR3aa	CDR3nt
TRBJ2-7	TRBV4-3	NA	TRBD1	CASSPRTGGTYEQYF	TGCGCCAGCAGCCCAAGGACAGGGGGCACCTACGAGCAGTACTTC
TRBJ1-4	TRBV5-8	NA	NA	CASSPSNEKLFF	TGTGCCAGCAGCCCCAGTAATGAAAAACTGTTTTTT
TRBJ2-1	TRBV18	NA	TRBD2	CASSPRNGGWNEQFF	TGTGCCAGCTCACCAAGAAACGGGGGGTGGAATGAGCAGTTCTTC
TRBJ1-1	TRBV6-2/TRBV6-3	NA	NA	CASSYSNRRGSEAFF	TGTGCCAGCAGTTACTCAAACAGGCGAGGCTCTGAAGCTTTCTTT
TRBJ1-3	TRBV4-3	NA	NA	CASSQDAGPGGGNTIYF	TGCGCCAGCAGCCAGGATGCCGGCCCCGGCGGTGGAAACACCATATATTTT
TRBJ2-2	TRBV11-2	NA	NA	CASSAGRDSRRTGELFF	TGTGCCAGCAGCGCGGGGCGGGACTCTCGTCGTACCGGGGAGCTGTTTTTT
TRBJ2-6	TRBV5-1	NA	NA	CASSINRAGANVLTF	TGCGCCAGCAGCATAAACAGGGCTGGGGCCAACGTCCTGACTTTC
TRBJ1-4	TRBV19	NA	NA	CASADRDSSEKLFF	TGTGCCAGTGCCGACCGGGACTCATCCGAAAAACTGTTTTTT
TRBJ1-2	TRBV18	few	TRBD1	CASSPGQRWVEDGYTF	TGTGCCAGCTCACCGGGACAGCGATGGGTGGAGGATGGCTACACCTTC
TRBJ1-6	TRBV19	NA	TRBD1	CASMTGIGLSPLHF	TGTGCCAGCATGACAGGGATTGGGCTTTCACCCCTCCACTTT
TRBJ2-5	TRBV16	NA	TRBD1	CASSQGTGASQETQYF	TGTGCCAGCAGCCAAGGGACAGGGGCATCCCAAGAGACCCAGTACTTC
TRBJ2-1	TRBV2	NA	TRBD2	CASKGLAGSSSYNEQFF	TGTGCCAGCAAGGGACTAGCGGGGTCGAGCTCCTACAATGAGCAGTTCTTC
TRBJ1-2	TRBV3-1/TRBV3-2	NA	TRBD1	CASSQRDRVYGYTF	TGTGCCAGCAGCCAACGAGACAGGGTCTATGGCTACACCTTC
TRBJ1-3	TRBV3-1/TRBV3-2	NA	NA	CASRRTVSGNTIYF	TGTGCCAGCAGACGGACAGTCTCTGGAAACACCATATATTTT
TRBJ1-3	TRBV18	NA	TRBD1	CASSMTGTGVGNTIYF	TGTGCCAGCTCAATGACCGGGACAGGGGTCGGAAACACCATATATTTT
TRBJ1-1	TRBV5-1	NA	NA	CASSPAGLSDTEAFF	TGCGCCAGCAGCCCGGCGGGCCTCTCGGACACTGAAGCTTTCTTT
TRBJ1-5	TRBV5-5	NA	NA	CASSPSLTGTDQPQHF	TGTGCCAGCAGCCCAAGTCTAACAGGGACGGATCAGCCCCAGCATTTT
TRBJ2-7	TRBV2	NA	NA	CASSEMTQGLSEYF	TGTGCCAGCAGTGAAATGACCCAGGGATTGTCGGAGTACTTC
TRBJ2-7	TRBV28	NA	NA	CASRVGGRSYEQYF	TGTGCCAGCAGGGTAGGAGGGAGATCCTACGAGCAGTACTTC
TRBJ1-5	TRBV12-5	NA	NA	CASGLEEGAPQHF	TGTGCTAGTGGTTTGGAGGAGGGCGCGCCCCAGCATTTT
TRBJ1-6	TRBV7-2	NA	TRBD1	CASSFGQGADSPLHF	TGTGCCAGCAGCTTCGGACAGGGGGCCGATTCACCCCTCCACTTT
TRBJ2-7	TRBV2	NA	TRBD2	CASRPGLDYEQYF	TGTGCCAGCAGGCCGGGACTAGATTACGAGCAGTACTTC
TRBJ1-2	TRBV2	few	TRBD1	CASSEYRTGANYGYTF	TGTGCCAGCAGTGAATACAGGACAGGGGCGAACTATGGCTACACCTTC
TRBJ2-2	TRBV5-5	few	NA	CASSFAGIPNTGELFF	TGTGCCAGCAGCTTTGCAGGGATTCCGAACACCGGGGAGCTGTTTTTT
TRBJ1-1	TRBV28	once	NA	CAHWGVSGNTEAFF	TGTGCCCACTGGGGGGTTTCCGGGAACACTGAAGCTTTCTTT
TRBJ1-3	TRBV28	NA	NA	CASSLPGSGNTIYF	TGTGCCAGCAGTTTACCCGGGTCCGGAAACACCATATATTTT
TRBJ2-7	TRBV4-2	NA	TRBD2	CASSQGWTSGYSSYEQYF	TGTGCCAGCAGCCAAGGGTGGACTAGCGGGTATAGCTCCTACGAGCAGTACTTC
TRBJ1-4	TRBV28	NA	NA	CASRPLAGSNEKLFF	TGTGCCAGCAGACCGCTGGCGGGGTCGAATGAGAAACTGTTTTTT
TRBJ1-6	TRBV6-5	NA	NA	CASSLGQNSPLHF	TGTGCCAGCAGCCTTGGACAGAATTCACCCCTCCACTTT
TRBJ2-5	TRBV5-1	few	TRBD2	CASSLRAGREAETQYF	TGCGCCAGCAGCTTGCGAGCGGGGAGGGAGGCCGAGACCCAGTACTTC
TRBJ1-1	TRBV12-3/TRBV12-4	once	NA	CASSLGQNTEAFF	TGTGCCAGCAGTTTAGGGCAGAACACTGAAGCTTTCTTT
TRBJ2-1	TRBV28	NA	TRBD2	CASRPAGGIDEQFF	TGTGCCAGCAGGCCCGCCGGGGGGATCGATGAGCAGTTCTTC
TRBJ2-1	TRBV11-3	few	NA	CASSPAGYNEQFF	TGTGCCAGCAGCCCCGCGGGGTACAATGAGCAGTTCTTC
TRBJ2-2	TRBV6-5	NA	NA	CASNRGNTGELFF	TGTGCCAGCAATCGGGGTAACACCGGGGAGCTGTTTTTT
TRBJ1-1	TRBV27	NA	TRBD1	CASRSWDGTDTEAFF	TGTGCCAGCAGATCGTGGGACGGGACAGACACTGAAGCTTTCTTT
TRBJ2-7	TRBV7-2	NA	NA	CASSPSGYGYEQYF	TGTGCCAGCAGCCCCTCCGGGTATGGCTACGAGCAGTACTTC
TRBJ1-2	TRBV30	once	NA	CAWTFTRGSNYGYTF	TGTGCCTGGACTTTCACCAGGGGATCTAACTATGGCTACACCTTC
TRBJ2-1	TRBV7-3	NA	TRBD2	CASSRTGGISYNEQFF	TGTGCCAGCAGCCGGACGGGGGGAATCTCCTACAATGAGCAGTTCTTC
TRBJ1-6	TRBV5-1	NA	TRBD1	CASSVDRPINSPLHF	TGCGCCAGCAGCGTGGACAGGCCCATCAATTCACCCCTCCACTTT
TRBJ2-7	TRBV18	NA	NA	CASSPPSTYEQYF	TGTGCCAGCTCACCACCCAGTACCTACGAGCAGTACTTC
TRBJ2-7	TRBV29-1	NA	TRBD2	CSVDSGGALGEQYF	TGCAGCGTTGATAGCGGGGGGGCTCTGGGCGAGCAGTACTTC
TRBJ2-7	TRBV28	once	TRBD2	CASTPSGVWYEQYF	TGTGCCAGCACCCCAAGCGGGGTTTGGTACGAGCAGTACTTC
TRBJ2-3	TRBV24-1	NA	TRBD2	CATSDFGGSADTQYF	TGTGCCACCAGTGATTTTGGCGGGAGTGCCGATACGCAGTATTTT
TRBJ2-3	TRBV28	few	NA	CASSGVWADTQYF	TGTGCCAGCTCGGGGGTTTGGGCAGATACGCAGTATTTT
TRBJ2-1	TRBV2	NA	NA	CASSEWGPNNEQFF	TGTGCCAGCAGTGAGTGGGGCCCAAACAATGAGCAGTTCTTC
TRBJ2-1	TRBV29-1	NA	NA	CSAMAADNEQFF	TGCAGCGCTATGGCGGCAGACAATGAGCAGTTCTTC
TRBJ2-1	TRBV21-1	NA	NA	CASNQSRCGRAWEQFF	TGTGCCAGCAATCAATCCCGCTGCGGGAGGGCCTGGGAGCAGTTCTTC
TRBJ2-7	TRBV5-1	NA	NA	CASSSRDSAYEQYF	TGCGCCAGCAGCTCCCGGGACTCCGCCTACGAGCAGTACTTC
TRBJ1-1	TRBV9	NA	TRBD1	CASSVGVSETGLFGTEAFF	TGTGCCAGCAGCGTAGGAGTATCTGAGACAGGGCTTTTTGGCACTGAAGCTTTCTTT
TRBJ1-4	TRBV27	NA	NA	CASSSKGATNEKLFF	TGTGCCAGCAGTTCCAAGGGGGCAACTAATGAAAAACTGTTTTTT